The 8 T cell receptor beta chains given below trace back to one sample, sequenced in a study of T cells in Graves' hyperthyroidism and ophthalmopathy. Amplification of TCR beta CDR3 regions was performed using RNA transcripts as template. HTBI primers drove first-round RT-PCR of the TCR CDR3. TCRdb ran MiXCR on the multiplex PCR reads and lists one entry per CDR3 protein. The sample holds 300,000 to 400,000 distinct CDR3 sequences, about 15% seen once. What was sequenced was blood. These receptors originate from a woman aged 55-70 years with Graves' hyperthyroidism.

The table lists this clonotype with many counts. This chain joins TRBV11-2 and TRBJ2-7, with D possibly matching TRBD1 (6 bases). The germline V and J ends were trimmed by 6 bases and 2 bases, with 17 bases remaining between them. Germline-derived CDR1 and CDR2 are SGHAT and FQNNGV. The CDR3 has 15 residues. DNA of the CDR3: TGTGCCAGCAGGGGGGCCACGGGTATGACCTACGAGCAGTACTTC. Amino acid sequence: CASRGATGMTYEQYF.

The sample holds many counts of this clonotype. This chain uses TRBV5-1 with TRBJ1-2; D not resolved. Germline loops: CDR1 SGHRS, CDR2 YFSETQ. V lost 1 base, J lost 3 bases, and 10 bases lay in between. This CDR3 contains 14 residues. CDR3 sequence: CASSLSGRDYGYTF. The CDR3 DNA reads as TGCGCCAGCAGCTTGTCCGGCCGAGACTATGGCTACACCTTC.

This clonotype was observed at least ten times. The chain joins TRBV14 to TRBJ2-3; D uncertain. The CDR3 loop spans 14 amino acids. Trimming cost V 1 base and J 0 bases, with 5 bases left between them. CDR1 SGHDN and CDR2 FVKESK come from the germline V gene. The CDR3 sequence: CASSQAISTDTQYF. The CDR3, as DNA: TGTGCCAGCAGCCAAGCCATTAGCACAGATACGCAGTATTTT. Together with reference TRBV14 and TRBJ2-3, the CDR3 gives the full variable domain: EAGVTQFPSHSVIEKGQTVTLRCDPISGHDNLYWYRRVMGKEIKFLLHFVKESKQDESGMPNNRFLAERTGGTYSTLKVQPAELEDSGVYFCASSQAISTDTQYFGPGTRLTVL.

In this sample, this clonotype turned up many times. J is TRBJ2-1 and V is TRBV12-3 or TRBV12-4; 14 nucleotides agree with TRBD2. J was trimmed by 6 bases and V by 6 bases; bases with no gene match: 4. The CDR3 has 15 residues. The CDR3 DNA is TGTGCCAGCAGCCGACTAGCGGGAGGGGGCAATGAGCAGTTCTTC. It encodes CASSRLAGGGNEQFF.

This clonotype was counted ten times or more. The J gene is TRBJ2-1, the V gene TRBV2; TRBD2 agrees at 7 bases. V gave up 5 bases and J gave up 8 bases; unmatched junction bases: 3. This CDR3 is built from 12 residues. From germline, CDR1 is SNHLY and CDR2 FYNNEI. CDR3: CASSPRGDEQFF. The DNA of the CDR3 is TGTGCCAGCAGTCCACGGGGGGATGAGCAGTTCTTC.

This clonotype has a count of ten or more. This chain links TRBV2 with TRBJ2-2; 7 bases map to TRBD2. Per the germline V gene, CDR1 is SNHLY and CDR2 is FYNNEI. V was clipped by 10 bases and J by 1 base; unmatched bases: 6. This CDR3 has 14 residues. The CDR3 is CATAGTKNTGELFF. CDR3 DNA sequence: TGTGCCACCGCCGGGACTAAGAACACCGGGGAGCTGTTTTTT.

This clonotype was counted many times. The V gene is TRBV20-1, the J gene TRBJ2-5, with D perhaps matching TRBD2 (6 bases). The length of the CDR3 is 12 residues. Per germline, CDR1 DFQATT and CDR2 SNEGSKA (reference sequence). V was pared by 5 bases and J by 4 bases, with 11 bases between. CDR3 nucleotides: TGCAGTGCTCGGGACTTCGGAGAGACCCAGTACTTC. Translation: CSARDFGETQYF.

This chain uses TRBV27 with TRBJ2-2, with D perhaps matching TRBD2 (5 bases). The CDR3 is 12 amino acids. The V end lost 6 bases, the J end lost 10 bases, and 12 bases lay between the germline ends. Germline V gene sequence: CDR1 MNHEY, CDR2 SMNVEV (reference sequence). CDR3 residues: CASRNLLAELFF. Here the CDR3 DNA reads TGTGCCAGCAGGAACCTTCTAGCGGAGCTGTTTTTT.